The subject of this entry is one TCR beta chain. Only in-frame clones appear in the TCRdb table, and some are missing; sequencing was by immunoSEQ multiplex PCR. The table shows 220,000 or so clones, with roughly 86% occurring only once. The CDR3 has 13 amino acids. After removal of 3 bases from V and 7 bases from J, the junction contained 4 bases not matched to a gene. This sample was taken from a study of blood T cell repertoires in COVID-19. Background on the study: The United States, Italy and Spain supplied acute and convalescent COVID-19 samples.

V is TRBV12-3 or TRBV12-4 and J is TRBJ1-2; TRBD1 matches 8 bases. Sequences were obtained from peripheral blood. The origin of this receptor is a woman in her forties or fifties with COVID-19, enrolled during active disease. The CDR3 sequence: CASSFSQGGGYTF. As DNA, the CDR3 is TGTGCCAGCAGTTTCTCACAGGGGGGTGGCTACACCTTC.